These 14 T cell receptor beta chains originate from one sample sequenced in a study of shared clonotypes between healthy human individuals. Method: immunoSEQ multiplex PCR; TCRdb's copy keeps in-frame clones and lacks some. Among some 1.1 million clones listed, about 80% were seen once. The sequenced sample consisted of memory CD4+ T cells from PBMCs. Noted subset: CD45RA-negative fraction. These TCRs come from a man aged 18 to 35 in good health. Some clones in this sample may be carry-over from other donors' samples.

This clone was recorded once. The V gene is TRBV21-1, the J gene TRBJ2-5; the table assigns TRBD1, which was not confirmed against the DNA. TRBV21-1 counts as a pseudogene. CDR3 length: 12 amino acids. The CDR3 nucleotides are TGTGCCAGTGGGGACAGCACAGAGACCCAGTACTTC. Protein: CASGDSTETQYF.

The V and J genes are TRBV7-8 and TRBJ2-7, with 7 bases aligning to TRBD1. Looked up from germline, CDR1 is SGHVS and CDR2 is FQNEAQ. The CDR3 is 15 residues long. The junction had 5 bases not matched to a gene; V was cut back by 2 bases and J by 1 base. CDR3 protein: CASSLLQGWSYEQYF. In DNA, the CDR3 is TGTGCCAGCAGCTTATTACAGGGGTGGTCCTACGAGCAGTACTTC.

The count of this clone is one. The genes are TRBV6-6 and TRBJ2-2, with 7 bases fitting TRBD1. CDR3 length equals 14 residues. V lost 5 bases to trimming and J lost 6 bases; unmatched junction nucleotides: 6. CDR1 is MNHNY, CDR2 SVGAGI, per germline (reference sequence). The CDR3 loop is CASSRDRDPGELFF. In DNA, the CDR3 is TGTGCCAGCAGTAGAGACAGGGATCCCGGGGAGCTGTTTTTT.

In nucleotides, the CDR3 is TGTGCCAGTAGTATTCGACCTAATGAAAAACTGTTTTTT. It translates to CASSIRPNEKLFF. V is TRBV19 and J is TRBJ1-4; D unclear. The germline V gene encodes CDR1 LNHDA and CDR2 SQIVND (reference sequence). V was cut by 3 bases and J by 3 bases, with 5 bases left in between. CDR3 size: 13 residues. The full variable domain, its missing parts supplied by reference TRBV19 and TRBJ1-4, is DGGITQSPKYLFRKEGQNVTLSCEQNLNHDAMYWYRQDPGQGLRLIYYSQIVNDFQKGDIAEGYSVSREKKESFPLTVTSAQKNPTAFYLCASSIRPNEKLFFGSGTQLSVL.

This rearrangement joins TRBV7-3 to TRBJ2-2; no definite D call. Trimming shortened V by 8 bases and J by 5 bases, and 18 bases separated the two germline ends. CDR3 length: 15 amino acids. Germline lookup yields CDR1 SGHTA and CDR2 FQGTGA. The chain's CDR3 is CASAGDGFRTGELFF. The DNA for the CDR3 is TGTGCCAGCGCTGGGGATGGGTTTCGGACCGGGGAGCTGTTTTTT.

In nucleotides, the CDR3 is TGTGCCAGCAGTTTATCTAGGGGGGGTTACAATGAGCAGTTCTTC. Residues: CASSLSRGGYNEQFF. The chain combines TRBV28 with TRBJ2-1, with D possibly matching TRBD2 (7 bases). The germline gives CDR1 MDHEN, CDR2 SYDVKM. V was trimmed by 1 base and J by 4 bases, leaving 11 bases between them. The CDR3 length is 15 residues.

This chain uses TRBV7-2 with TRBJ1-4, with 7 bases that match TRBD1. Losses at the gene ends were 0 bases for V and 7 bases for J; bases not matched to a gene: 5. Germline CDR1 is SGHTA and CDR2 is FQGNSA. This CDR3 has 15 residues. The CDR3 sequence: CASSLAWTGAEKLFF. CDR3 nucleotides: TGTGCCAGCAGCTTAGCTTGGACAGGCGCTGAAAAACTGTTTTTT.

The chain has TRBV2 and TRBJ1-5; a weak D match, TRBD1 (5 bases). Trimming cost V 5 bases and J 3 bases, with 11 bases left between them. The CDR3 spans 14 residues. Germline assignment: CDR1 SNHLY and CDR2 FYNNEI. The CDR3 reads CASSTDSSNQPQHF. CDR3 nucleotides: TGTGCCAGCAGTACCGACAGCTCCAATCAGCCCCAGCATTTT.

The chain joins TRBV2 to TRBJ1-4; D not resolved. Germline V gene data show CDR1 as SNHLY and CDR2 as FYNNEI. Trimming removed 8 bases from V and 2 bases from J, with 9 bases in between. This CDR3 has 13 residues. The CDR3 DNA reads TGTGCCAGCGCGGCGTTCACTAATGAAAAACTGTTTTTT. The encoded protein is CASAAFTNEKLFF.

Notes on this clone: The junction shows a germline mismatch at one end, possibly a read error. DNA of the CDR3: TGCGCCAGCAGCTTAGACATTTCTGGAAACACCATGTATTTT. This sequence encodes CASSLDISGNTMYF. The chain recombines TRBV5-1 with TRBJ1-3; D is undetermined. Germline V CDR1 and CDR2: SGHRS, YFSETQ. The CDR3 extends over 14 amino acids. Using reference TRBV5-1 and TRBJ1-3 for the parts outside the CDR3, the full variable domain is KAGVTQTPRYLIKTRGQQVTLSCSPISGHRSVSWYQQTPGQGLQFLFEYFSETQRNKGNFPGRFSGRQFSNSRSEMNVSTLELGDSALYLCASSLDISGNTMYFGEGSWLTVV.

This clone came up once. This likely reflects a read error, since a far larger clone is one base away. V is TRBV7-9 and J is TRBJ2-5; D perhaps matches TRBD2 (6 bases). This CDR3 contains 14 residues. Germline V lookup: CDR1 SEHNR, CDR2 FQNEAQ (reference sequence). V lost 5 bases and J lost 9, with 19 bases in between. DNA for the CDR3: TGTGCCAGCAGCGCACGGACGGCTGGGGAGGCCCAGTACTTC. The encoded protein is CASSARTAGEAQYF. The full variable domain, its missing parts supplied by reference TRBV7-9 and TRBJ2-5, is DTGVSQNPRHKITKRGQNVTFRCDPISEHNRLYWYRQTLGQGPEFLTYFQNEAQLEKSRLLSDRFSAERPKGSFSTLEIQRTEQGDSAMYLCASSARTAGEAQYFGPGTRLLVL.

J is TRBJ1-2 and V is TRBV11-2; a possible D gene is TRBD1 (5 bases). Trimming left V 5 bases short and J 4 bases short, with 14 bases between. Germline V lookup: CDR1 SGHAT, CDR2 FQNNGV. This CDR3 is built from 14 residues. The CDR3 loop is CASSRIGTSYGYTF. CDR3 DNA: TGTGCCAGCAGCCGGATTGGGACCAGCTATGGCTACACCTTC.

The chain recombines TRBV27 with TRBJ1-6; no clear D. Germline assignment: CDR1 MNHEY and CDR2 SMNVEV (reference sequence). This CDR3 region has 13 residues. V lost 7 bases to trimming and J lost 10 bases, with 14 bases between them. The chain's CDR3 is CASTAASGSPLHF. CDR3 nucleotides: TGTGCCAGCACGGCAGCTTCGGGGTCACCCCTCCACTTT.

This clone was counted a few times. This rearrangement joins TRBV30 to TRBJ1-5; no clear D. Trimming took 2 bases from V and 5 from J, leaving 10 bases between them. The CDR3 sequence is 13 residues long. Per the germline V gene, CDR1 is GTSNPN and CDR2 is SVGIG (reference sequence). CDR3: CAWSYNGDQPQHF. CDR3 bases: TGTGCCTGGAGTTATAACGGCGATCAGCCCCAGCATTTT.